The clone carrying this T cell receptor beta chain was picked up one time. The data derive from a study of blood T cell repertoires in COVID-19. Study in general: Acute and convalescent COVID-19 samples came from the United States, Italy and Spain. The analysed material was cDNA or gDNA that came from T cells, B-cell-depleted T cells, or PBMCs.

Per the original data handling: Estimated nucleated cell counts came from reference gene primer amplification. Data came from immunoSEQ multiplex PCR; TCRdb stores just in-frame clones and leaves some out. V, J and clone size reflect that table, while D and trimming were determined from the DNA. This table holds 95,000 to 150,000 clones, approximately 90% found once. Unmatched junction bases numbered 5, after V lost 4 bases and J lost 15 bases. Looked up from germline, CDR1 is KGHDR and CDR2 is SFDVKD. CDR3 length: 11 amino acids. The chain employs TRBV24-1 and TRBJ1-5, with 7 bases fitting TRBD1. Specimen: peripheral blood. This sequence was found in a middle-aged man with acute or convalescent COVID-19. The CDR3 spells CATSEGQVRHF. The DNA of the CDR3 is TGTGCCACCAGTGAAGGACAGGTAAGGCATTTT.